The 25 T cell receptor beta chains reported below all come from one sample, sequenced in a study of blood T cell repertoires in COVID-19. TCRdb's copy holds only in-frame clones and misses some; the assay was immunoSEQ multiplex PCR. The profile covers tens of thousands of clones, with around 86% appearing a single time and about 5% taken by the ten largest. The sequenced material came from peripheral blood. These receptors were collected from a man aged 55 to 70 with COVID-19, enrolled during active disease.

The V call is TRBV12-5, the J call TRBJ2-1, with TRBD2 identical over 9 bases. The CDR3 contains 15 residues. V was pared by 2 bases and J by 2 bases, with 1 base of the junction left unmatched. Germline V gives CDR1 LGHNT, CDR2 FRNRAP. This CDR3 is CASGLIAGAYNEQFF. The CDR3 coding sequence is TGTGCTAGTGGTTTGATAGCGGGAGCCTACAATGAGCAGTTCTTC.

V gene TRBV19 combines with J gene TRBJ2-7; possibly TRBD2 for D (6 bases). This CDR3 is 15 amino acids long. Per germline, CDR1 LNHDA and CDR2 SQIVND (reference sequence). The V gene lost 7 bases and the J gene lost 3 bases, with 19 bases spanning the gap. The CDR3 spells CASTPKGGLNYEQYF. The CDR3 nucleotides read TGTGCCAGTACCCCAAAGGGAGGTTTAAACTACGAGCAGTACTTC.

The V and J genes are TRBV6-5 and TRBJ2-7; 10 bases align to TRBD2. Per germline, CDR1 MNHEY and CDR2 SVGAGI. The J segment lost 4 bases and the V segment lost 5 bases, leaving 5 bases of the junction unmatched. This CDR3 comprises 14 residues. CDR3 sequence reads: CASSRASGSYEQYF. CDR3 in DNA: TGTGCCAGCAGTAGAGCTAGCGGGAGTTACGAGCAGTACTTC.

This clone was counted a few times. The chain is built from TRBV27 and TRBJ2-7, with TRBD1 matching over 8 bases. This CDR3 has 14 residues. Trimming removed 4 bases from V and 0 bases from J; junction bases left unmatched: 2. From germline, CDR1 is MNHEY and CDR2 SMNVEV (reference sequence). The chain's CDR3 is CASSWDRFSYEQYF. In nucleotides, the CDR3 is TGTGCCAGCAGTTGGGACAGGTTCTCCTACGAGCAGTACTTC.

The chain carries TRBV7-9 and TRBJ2-7; D gene uncertain. V shed 11 bases and J shed 4 bases, with 12 bases lying between them. The CDR3 spans 11 residues. Germline V lookup: CDR1 SEHNR, CDR2 FQNEAQ (reference sequence). CDR3 sequence (DNA): TGTGCCTCCACCAGCGATTACGAGCAGTACTTC. It yields the protein CASTSDYEQYF.

V and J are TRBV14 and TRBJ1-6, with D unclear. With 7 bases removed from V and 0 bases from J, the gap between germline ends came to 16 bases. The CDR3 is made up of 17 amino acids. Germline V gene lookup returns CDR1 SGHDN and CDR2 FVKESK. The CDR3 loop reads CASTIYAPLSYNSPLHF. CDR3 nucleotide sequence: TGTGCCAGCACCATATACGCGCCCCTCTCCTATAATTCACCCCTCCACTTT.

The chain has TRBV10-3 and TRBJ2-7, with D possibly matching TRBD2 (5 bases). V lost 6 bases and J lost 3, with 9 bases in between. This CDR3 contains 12 residues. Germline V gene sequence: CDR1 ENHRY, CDR2 SYGVKD. The CDR3 bases are TGTGCCATCAGCGCCGGGATCTACGAGCAGTACTTC. Translating it yields CAISAGIYEQYF.

The chain has TRBV27 and TRBJ1-2; tentatively, D is TRBD1 (6 bases). Germline CDR1 and CDR2: MNHEY and SMNVEV (reference sequence). V was pared by 3 bases and J by 5 bases, with 16 bases between. The CDR3 has 15 amino acids. CDR3 protein: CASSFGDGQRYGYTF. The DNA for the CDR3 is TGTGCCAGCAGTTTCGGAGACGGACAGAGATATGGCTACACCTTC.

This chain joins TRBV4-1 and TRBJ2-7; tentative D call: TRBD2 (7 bases). CDR1 is MGHRA and CDR2 is YSYEKL in the germline V gene. The CDR3 runs 16 residues. V was shortened by 1 base and J by 5 bases, with 18 bases between the two germline ends. The CDR3 DNA reads TGCGCCAGCAGCCAAGCGGGGGCGGGAGATCGACACGAGCAGTACTTC. Translated, it gives CASSQAGAGDRHEQYF.

The chain employs TRBV29-1 and TRBJ2-7; D is ambiguous. Deletions cut 6 bases from V and 0 bases from J, with 12 bases between. CDR3 size: 13 residues. The germline CDR1 and CDR2 sequences are SQVTM and ANQGSEA. CDR3 in amino acids: CSVGYRYSYEQYF. In nucleotides, the CDR3 is TGCAGCGTCGGTTACAGATACTCCTACGAGCAGTACTTC.

The rearrangement uses TRBV4-1 and TRBJ2-1; D ambiguous. Trimming left V 0 bases short and J 8 bases short, with 17 bases between. Germline V CDR1 and CDR2: MGHRA, YSYEKL. The CDR3 spans 16 residues. CDR3 in amino acids: CASSQDHGAVGDEQFF. CDR3 DNA sequence: TGCGCCAGCAGCCAAGATCATGGCGCGGTCGGCGATGAGCAGTTCTTC.

The genes are TRBV27 and TRBJ2-7, with D perhaps TRBD2 (5 bases). This CDR3 region has 12 residues. Trimming removed 7 bases from V and 7 bases from J, with 14 bases in between. The V gene's germline CDR1 is MNHEY and CDR2 SMNVEV (reference sequence). In nucleotides, the CDR3 is TGTGCCAGCATGGGCGGGTATGATGAGCAGTACTTC. Its translation is CASMGGYDEQYF.

The rearrangement uses TRBV18 and TRBJ2-7, with 9 bases that match TRBD2. The trim removed 1 base at V and 2 bases at J, leaving 3 bases unmatched. CDR3 length: 15 amino acids. Germline V gene sequence: CDR1 KGHSH, CDR2 LQKENI. CDR3 sequence: CASSPLSGSAYEQYF. CDR3 in DNA: TGTGCCAGCTCACCACTTAGCGGGAGCGCCTACGAGCAGTACTTC. The full variable domain, its missing parts supplied by reference TRBV18 and TRBJ2-7, is NAGVMQNPRHLVRRRGQEARLRCSPMKGHSHVYWYRQLPEEGLKFMVYLQKENIIDESGMPKERFSAEFPKEGPSILRIQQVVRGDSAAYFCASSPLSGSAYEQYFGPGTRLTVT.

The rearrangement uses TRBV6-2 or TRBV6-3 and TRBJ2-7, with 11 bases aligning to TRBD1. V lost 2 bases to trimming and J lost 7 bases; unmatched junction nucleotides: 7. CDR1 and CDR2 from the germline V gene are MNHEY and SVGEGT. The CDR3 totals 15 residues. The CDR3 spells CASSYEGQGAREQYF. For the CDR3, the DNA is TGTGCCAGCAGTTACGAAGGACAGGGGGCGCGAGAGCAGTACTTC.

This clone was recorded once. The chain recombines TRBV18 with TRBJ2-2; 10 nucleotides line up with TRBD1. Germline assignment: CDR1 KGHSH and CDR2 LQKENI. This CDR3 has 16 amino acids. V lost 1 base and J lost 7; bases outside the gene matches: 6. The CDR3 sequence is CASSPRGQGRDGELFF. The CDR3 DNA reads as TGTGCCAGCTCACCACGGGGACAGGGGCGTGACGGGGAGCTGTTTTTT.

This clone was observed a single time. CDR3 residues: CASSRSRQGPNTGELFF. The CDR3 DNA sequence: TGTGCCAGCTCACGATCTAGACAGGGCCCGAACACCGGGGAGCTGTTTTTT. The rearrangement joins TRBV18 to TRBJ2-2, with 7 bases that match TRBD1. There are 17 residues in the CDR3. From germline, CDR1 is KGHSH and CDR2 LQKENI. V was pared by 4 bases and J by 0 bases, with 8 bases of the junction left unmatched.

CDR3 DNA sequence: TGTGCCAGCAGCTTAACTAGGGGAACCGGGGAGCTGTTTTTT. Amino acid sequence: CASSLTRGTGELFF. The V gene is TRBV7-3, the J gene TRBJ2-2; tentative D call: TRBD1 (5 bases). Trimming removed 0 bases from V and 5 bases from J, with 7 bases in between. Germline values: CDR1 SGHTA, CDR2 FQGTGA. The CDR3 runs 14 residues.

The genes are TRBV11-2 and TRBJ1-1; no reliable D call. Trimming shortened V by 5 bases and J by 2 bases, and 12 bases separated the two germline ends. Per the germline V gene, CDR1 is SGHAT and CDR2 is FQNNGV. The CDR3 runs 14 residues. Here the CDR3 reads CASSNRRTNTEAFF. The CDR3 DNA sequence: TGTGCCAGCAGCAATAGGAGGACCAACACTGAAGCTTTCTTT.

The chain employs TRBV11-3 and TRBJ1-4, with D uncertain. This CDR3 is built from 14 residues. Trimming removed 1 base at V and 5 bases at J, with 8 bases between. Germline V gene sequence: CDR1 SGHNT, CDR2 YENEEA. This chain's CDR3 is CASSLAPENEKLFF. The CDR3 DNA is TGTGCCAGCAGCTTAGCCCCGGAGAATGAAAAACTGTTTTTT.

This sequence joins TRBV5-6 and TRBJ1-6; 9 bases align to TRBD1. Trimming took 4 bases from V and 9 from J; bases not matched to a gene: 5. In germline, CDR1 is SGHDT, CDR2 YYEEEE. The CDR3 is 14 residues long. The chain's CDR3 is CASSRRDRVSPLHF. The DNA of the CDR3 is TGTGCCAGCAGCCGACGGGACAGGGTTTCACCCCTCCACTTT.

The J gene is TRBJ2-2, the V gene TRBV12-1; TRBD1 is the table's D call, not checked against the DNA. TRBV12-1 is a recognized pseudogene. CDR3 length equals 17 residues. CDR3 protein: CASSLPGQGERTGELFF. As DNA, the CDR3 is TGTGCCAGCAGCTTGCCCGGACAGGGAGAACGCACCGGGGAGCTGTTTTTT.

The chain links TRBV15 to TRBJ2-7; 7 bases map to TRBD1. V gave up 5 bases and J gave up 4 bases; unmatched junction bases: 5. This CDR3 spans 13 amino acids. Germline V gene data show CDR1 as LNHNV and CDR2 as YYDKDF (reference sequence). The CDR3 DNA follows: TGTGCCACCAGCGTATCAGGGGGTTACGAGCAGTACTTC. This gives the protein CATSVSGGYEQYF. The variable domain in full, with the rest retrieved from reference TRBV15 and TRBJ2-7, is DAMVIQNPRYQVTQFGKPVTLSCSQTLNHNVMYWYQQKSSQAPKLLFHYYDKDFNNEADTPDNFQSRRPNTSFCFLDIRSPGLGDTAMYLCATSVSGGYEQYFGPGTRLTVT.

V and J are TRBV12-3 or TRBV12-4 and TRBJ1-3; D perhaps matches TRBD1 (5 bases). This CDR3 is 13 amino acids long. V was pared by 1 base and J by 8 bases, with 9 bases between. The CDR3 here is CASSLEKGDTIYF. CDR3 in DNA: TGTGCCAGCAGTTTAGAGAAAGGGGACACCATATATTTT.

The gene calls are TRBV18 and TRBJ1-6, with TRBD1 matching over 7 bases. V shed 2 bases, J shed 7 bases, and the junction held 8 bases outside the gene matches. CDR1 and CDR2 from the germline V gene are KGHSH and LQKENI. The CDR3 spans 16 residues. In nucleotides, the CDR3 is TGTGCCAGCTCACCAACAGGGGACCTTTTGAATTCACCCCTCCACTTT. As protein: CASSPTGDLLNSPLHF. Full variable domain (missing parts from reference TRBV18 and TRBJ1-6): NAGVMQNPRHLVRRRGQEARLRCSPMKGHSHVYWYRQLPEEGLKFMVYLQKENIIDESGMPKERFSAEFPKEGPSILRIQQVVRGDSAAYFCASSPTGDLLNSPLHFGNGTRLTVT.

The rearrangement joins TRBV12-3 or TRBV12-4 to TRBJ2-1; tentative D call: TRBD2 (6 bases). Trimming left V 5 bases short and J 3 bases short, with 8 bases between. The CDR3 has 13 residues. This CDR3 reads CASSGGSYNEQFF. CDR3 DNA: TGTGCCAGCAGTGGAGGGAGCTACAATGAGCAGTTCTTC.